This T cell receptor beta chain was sequenced during a study of cytomegalovirus exposure and HLA in healthy donors. The PCR was carried out with 60 Vbeta primers and 13 Jbeta primers. TCRdb keeps only in-frame clones here, not all; method: immunoSEQ multiplex PCR. The data show around 190,000 clones, 80% to 85% seen once. CDR3 length: 16 amino acids. CDR1 is SGHDN and CDR2 is FVKESK in the germline V gene. Trimming removed 4 bases from V and 2 bases from J; junction bases left unmatched: 9. This sequence was found in a woman between 40 and 50 years old in good health and CMV-seronegative. The chain employs TRBV14 and TRBJ2-3; 7 bases agree with TRBD1. The sample comprised PBMCs. The CDR3 region is CASSRRGRQFTDTQYF. In DNA, the CDR3 is TGTGCCAGCAGCCGAAGGGGGCGACAGTTCACAGATACGCAGTATTTT.